Here is one T cell receptor (beta chain) with its context. The CDR3 length is 17 residues. V dropped 5 bases and J dropped 2 bases, with 20 bases sitting between them. Germline CDR1 is SNHLY and CDR2 is FYNNEI. The sample comes from a study of stem cell transplantation in POMP-related autoinflammatory disease. Profiled with immunoSEQ multiplex PCR; TCRdb holds only in-frame clones, not every one. The sample lists tens of thousands of clones; more than 75% were seen once. Sequences were derived from CD4+ T cells from PBMCs, sampled after stem cell transplantation. This chain connects TRBV2 to TRBJ2-3; a weak D match, TRBD2 (6 bases). The receptor's source is a human patient with POMP-related autoinflammation and immune dysregulation (PRAID). Among the T cells, some may be from the graft donor. DNA for the CDR3: TGTGCCAGCAGTCTCTACCCGGCTAGCGTAAACACAGATACGCAGTATTTT. Encoded protein: CASSLYPASVNTDTQYF.